The count of the clone carrying this TCR beta chain is one. Generated by immunoSEQ multiplex PCR, the TCRdb table keeps only in-frame clones and is missing some. This sample carries 2,500,000 or so clones, 80% to 95% of them seen once, and the ten largest clones take more than 0.35%. Germline V lookup: CDR1 SGHNT, CDR2 YENEEA. V lost 5 bases, J lost 2 bases, and 11 bases stayed unmatched. The CDR3 runs to 17 residues. The entry originates in a study of shared clonotypes between healthy human individuals. The sequencing input was naive CD4+ T cells from PBMCs. Subset described: CD45RA+ positively selected. The clonotype was recovered from a man between 18 and 35 years old in good health. Some clones in this sample may be carry-over from other donors' samples. V usage is TRBV11-3 and J usage is TRBJ2-3, with TRBD2 matching 9 bases. The CDR3 region has the DNA TGTGCCAGCAGCCCCGGGAGGACTAGCGACATCACAGATACGCAGTATTTT. Encoded protein: CASSPGRTSDITDTQYF.